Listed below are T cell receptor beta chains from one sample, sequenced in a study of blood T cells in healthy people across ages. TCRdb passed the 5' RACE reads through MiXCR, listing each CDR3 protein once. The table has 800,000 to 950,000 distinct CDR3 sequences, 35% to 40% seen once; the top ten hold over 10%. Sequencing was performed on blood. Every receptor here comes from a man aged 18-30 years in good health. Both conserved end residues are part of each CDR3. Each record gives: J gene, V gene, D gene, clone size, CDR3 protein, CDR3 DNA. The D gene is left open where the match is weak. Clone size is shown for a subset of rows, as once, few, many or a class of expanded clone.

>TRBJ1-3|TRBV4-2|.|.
CASSQGDRSSGNTIYF
TGTGCCAGCAGCCAAGGGGACCGTAGCTCTGGAAACACCATATATTTT
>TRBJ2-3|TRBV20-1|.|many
CSVEDTDTQYF
TGCAGTGTCGAAGACACAGATACGCAGTATTTT
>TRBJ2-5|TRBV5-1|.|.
CASTLGGTEEAQYF
TGCGCCAGCACCTTGGGGGGGACAGAAGAGGCCCAGTACTTC
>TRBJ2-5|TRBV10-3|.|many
CAISESGRQYF
TGTGCCATCAGTGAGTCGGGGAGACAGTACTTC
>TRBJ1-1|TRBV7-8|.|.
CASSLGRRGAKNTEAFF
TGTGCCAGCAGCTTAGGACGGCGTGGGGCCAAGAACACTGAAGCTTTCTTT
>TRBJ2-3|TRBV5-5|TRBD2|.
CASSSLAGGMVDTQYF
TGTGCCAGCAGCTCGCTAGCGGGGGGCATGGTAGATACGCAGTATTTT
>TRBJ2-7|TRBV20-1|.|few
CSALTGSGYEQYF
TGCAGTGCTCTTACAGGGTCGGGCTACGAGCAGTACTTC
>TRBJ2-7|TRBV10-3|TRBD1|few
CAIIADRLGEQYF
TGTGCCATCATCGCGGACAGGTTGGGTGAGCAGTACTTC
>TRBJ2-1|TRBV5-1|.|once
CASSSQWAYNEQFF
TGCGCCAGCAGCTCCCAGTGGGCCTACAATGAGCAGTTCTTC
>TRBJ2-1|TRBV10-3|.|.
CAISGGPTGDEQFF
TGTGCCATCAGTGGGGGGCCCACTGGCGATGAGCAGTTCTTC
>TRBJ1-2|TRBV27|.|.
CASSIRGGAYGYTF
TGTGCCAGCAGTATCCGAGGGGGGGCCTATGGCTACACCTTC
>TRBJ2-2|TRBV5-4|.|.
CASSSPQVPGELFF
TGTGCCAGCAGCTCACCACAGGTCCCCGGGGAGCTGTTTTTT
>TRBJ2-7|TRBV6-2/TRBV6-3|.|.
CASSYSAEQYF
TGTGCCAGCAGTTACTCCGCCGAGCAGTACTTC
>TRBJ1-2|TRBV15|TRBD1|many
CATSRTGTDHGYTF
TGTGCCACCAGCAGAACCGGGACAGATCATGGCTACACCTTC
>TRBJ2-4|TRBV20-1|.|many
CSARDTGGSAKNIQYF
TGCAGTGCTAGAGATACGGGGGGCTCAGCCAAAAACATTCAGTACTTC
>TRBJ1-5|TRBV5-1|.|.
CASRSDDSQPQHF
TGCGCCAGCAGGTCCGACGATTCTCAGCCCCAGCATTTT
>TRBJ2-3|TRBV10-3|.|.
CAISEGGIDTQYF
TGTGCCATCAGTGAGGGGGGAATAGATACGCAGTATTTT
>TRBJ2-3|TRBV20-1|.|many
CSAYPERTQRADTQYF
TGCAGTGCTTACCCGGAAAGGACTCAACGAGCAGATACGCAGTATTTT
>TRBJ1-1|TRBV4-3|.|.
CASSQDGSRANTEAFF
TGCGCCAGCAGCCAAGATGGGAGCAGGGCGAACACTGAAGCTTTCTTT